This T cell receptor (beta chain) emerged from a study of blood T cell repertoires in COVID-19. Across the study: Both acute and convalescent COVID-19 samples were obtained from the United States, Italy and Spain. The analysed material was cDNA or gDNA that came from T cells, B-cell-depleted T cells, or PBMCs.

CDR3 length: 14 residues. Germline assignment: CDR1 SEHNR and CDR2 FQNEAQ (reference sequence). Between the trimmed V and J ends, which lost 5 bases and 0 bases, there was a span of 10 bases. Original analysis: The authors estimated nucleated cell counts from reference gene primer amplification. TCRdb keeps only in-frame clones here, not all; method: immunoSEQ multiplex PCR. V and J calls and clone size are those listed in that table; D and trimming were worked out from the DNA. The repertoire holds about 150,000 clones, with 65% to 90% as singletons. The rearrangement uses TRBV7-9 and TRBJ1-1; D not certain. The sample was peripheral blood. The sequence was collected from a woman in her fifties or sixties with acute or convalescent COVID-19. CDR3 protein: CASSPRGLNTEAFF. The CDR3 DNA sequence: TGTGCCAGCAGCCCACGGGGATTGAACACTGAAGCTTTCTTT.